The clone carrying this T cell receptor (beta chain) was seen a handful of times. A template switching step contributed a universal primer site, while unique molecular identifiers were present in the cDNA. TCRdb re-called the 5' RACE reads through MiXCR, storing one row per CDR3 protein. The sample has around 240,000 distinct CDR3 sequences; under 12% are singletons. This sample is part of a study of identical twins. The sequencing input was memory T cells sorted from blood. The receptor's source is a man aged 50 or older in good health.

CDR3 sequence reads: CASSYSSGGTYSEQFF. The CDR3 nucleotides are TGTGCCAGCAGTTATTCAAGCGGGGGGACGTATAGTGAGCAGTTCTTC. This rearrangement joins TRBV6-5 to TRBJ2-1, with 9 bases matching TRBD2. Germline V gives CDR1 MNHEY, CDR2 SVGAGI. The CDR3 is 16 residues long. V was pared by 3 bases and J by 9 bases, with 12 bases of the junction left unmatched.